A single sample is the source of the 24 T cell receptor beta chains below, sequenced in a study of PD-1 blockade in classical Hodgkin lymphoma. The protocol was immunoSEQ multiplex PCR, while the TCRdb copy is restricted to in-frame clones and leaves out a portion. The data show 28,000 or so clones, around three quarters seen once. Time point indicated: cycle 4 day 1 (C4D1), after 6 weeks of nivolumab. All trial patients relapsed after autologous stem cell transplantation. Sequencing was performed on peripheral blood mononuclear cells (PBMCs), taken before the fourth cycle of nivolumab. Receptor source: a human donor with classical Hodgkin lymphoma.

The rearrangement joins TRBV4-3 to TRBJ2-3, with 10 positions matching TRBD2. CDR3 length: 20 residues. Trimming took 7 bases from V and 3 from J; bases not matched to a gene: 22. The germline CDR1 and CDR2 sequences are LGHNA and YSLEER. The CDR3: CASIATGVLAGVSLTDTQYF. DNA for the CDR3: TGCGCCAGCATAGCCACGGGGGTGCTAGCGGGAGTGTCCTTGACAGATACGCAGTATTTT.

The sample holds a few counts of this clone. The chain recombines TRBV4-1 with TRBJ2-5, with TRBD2 matching 8 bases. This CDR3 has 16 residues. Germline trimming cut 5 bases from V and 1 base from J; bases unmatched to any gene: 9. Germline V gene sequence: CDR1 MGHRA, CDR2 YSYEKL. CDR3 nucleotides: TGCGCCAGCAGCTATAGCGGGGATCCCCCCCAAGAGACCCAGTACTTC. It translates to CASSYSGDPPQETQYF.

The rearrangement links TRBV28 to TRBJ1-6; D is perhaps TRBD1 (5 bases). V lost 4 bases, J lost 7 bases, and 14 bases lay in between. The CDR3 consists of 15 residues. Germline CDR1 is MDHEN and CDR2 is SYDVKM. As DNA, the CDR3 is TGTGCCAGCAGTTCCCCCCTGGGGCTGAATTCACCCCTCCACTTT. Translation: CASSSPLGLNSPLHF.

V usage is TRBV15 and J usage is TRBJ2-7; a possible D gene is TRBD1 (9 bases). From germline, CDR1 is LNHNV and CDR2 YYDKDF (reference sequence). This CDR3 is 18 amino acids long. The V end lost 0 bases, the J end lost 5 bases, and 23 bases lay between the germline ends. The CDR3 loop reads CATSRDKVSGTGPHEQYF. The CDR3 nucleotides read TGTGCCACCAGCAGAGATAAGGTTAGCGGGACAGGGCCCCACGAGCAGTACTTC.

By proportion, this clone is medium-sized. Distinct nucleotide sequences in the sample also encode this CDR3. The genes are TRBV2 and TRBJ1-5, with 7 bases identical to TRBD1. The CDR3 consists of 14 residues. Losses at the gene ends were 4 bases for V and 2 bases for J; bases not matched to a gene: 2. Germline CDR1 and CDR2: SNHLY and FYNNEI. The CDR3 is CASSGQGGNQPQHF. CDR3 sequence (DNA): TGTGCCAGCAGTGGGCAGGGGGGCAATCAGCCCCAGCATTTT.

The chain recombines TRBV19 with TRBJ2-6, with D hard to call. CDR1 and CDR2 (germline): LNHDA, SQIVND (reference sequence). This CDR3 is built from 11 residues. The V gene lost 7 bases and the J gene lost 7 bases, with 5 bases spanning the gap. CDR3 DNA: TGTGCCAGTACCGAAGCCAACGTCCTGACTTTC. Amino acid sequence: CASTEANVLTF. The whole variable domain, remainder taken from reference TRBV19 and TRBJ2-6, is DGGITQSPKYLFRKEGQNVTLSCEQNLNHDAMYWYRQDPGQGLRLIYYSQIVNDFQKGDIAEGYSVSREKKESFPLTVTSAQKNPTAFYLCASTEANVLTFGAGSRLTVL.

V is TRBV19 and J is TRBJ1-5; no clear D gene. The germline V gene encodes CDR1 LNHDA and CDR2 SQIVND (reference sequence). The CDR3 sequence is 18 residues long. V was trimmed by 4 bases and J by 0 bases, leaving 19 bases between them. In nucleotides, the CDR3 is TGTGCCAGTAGTAGTGACGGTACTGGCTTGGGTAGCAATCAGCCCCAGCATTTT. This codes for CASSSDGTGLGSNQPQHF. The full variable domain, in which reference TRBV19 and TRBJ1-5 provide the parts outside the CDR3, is DGGITQSPKYLFRKEGQNVTLSCEQNLNHDAMYWYRQDPGQGLRLIYYSQIVNDFQKGDIAEGYSVSREKKESFPLTVTSAQKNPTAFYLCASSSDGTGLGSNQPQHFGDGTRLSIL.

The rearrangement links TRBV2 to TRBJ2-7, with D perhaps being TRBD1 or TRBD2 (5 bases each). Per the germline V gene, CDR1 is SNHLY and CDR2 is FYNNEI. The V gene lost 6 bases and the J gene lost 3 bases, with 15 bases spanning the gap. The CDR3 runs 14 residues. This CDR3 reads CASRTGTGDYEQYF. The CDR3 DNA follows: TGTGCCAGCAGAACCGGGACGGGCGACTACGAGCAGTACTTC.

In nucleotides, the CDR3 is TGCAGCGGGGACACGGGCTTCCAGGGGATAAGAGGCACAGATACGCAGTATTTT. It translates to CSGDTGFQGIRGTDTQYF. The chain carries TRBV29-1 and TRBJ2-3; tentatively, D is TRBD1 (6 bases). The V gene's germline CDR1 is SQVTM and CDR2 ANQGSEA. The CDR3 loop spans 18 amino acids. The ends were cut back, 7 bases at V and 1 base at J, with 27 bases in the middle.

The rearrangement joins TRBV21-1 to TRBJ2-3; the listed D gene, TRBD1, was not tested against the DNA. TRBV21-1 is reported as a pseudogene. CDR3 length: 15 residues. CDR3 coding DNA: TGTGCCAGCTGTGGGGACAGAGGATACACAGATACGCAGTATTTT. Translated, it gives CASCGDRGYTDTQYF.

For this clone: In the same sample, other DNA sequences code for this CDR3. This chain uses TRBV27 with TRBJ2-1; the D is unclear. Trimming took off 0 bases at V and 4 bases at J, with 10 bases between the two ends. The CDR3 runs to 15 residues. Germline values: CDR1 MNHEY, CDR2 SMNVEV (reference sequence). This CDR3 is CASSLSGSSYNEQFF. CDR3 nucleotide sequence: TGTGCCAGCAGTTTATCAGGCAGCTCTTACAATGAGCAGTTCTTC.

This clone was found once. This chain links TRBV13 with TRBJ1-1; D is unclear. Trimming took 1 base from V and 1 from J, leaving 10 bases between them. Germline V gene data show CDR1 as PRHDT and CDR2 as FYEKMQ (reference sequence). The CDR3 loop spans 15 amino acids. The CDR3 region is CASSLEAVENTEAFF. The CDR3 DNA follows: TGTGCCAGCAGCTTAGAGGCAGTTGAGAACACTGAAGCTTTCTTT.

V gene TRBV7-8 combines with J gene TRBJ1-5; no firm D call. The CDR3 consists of 14 residues. The V gene's germline CDR1 is SGHVS and CDR2 FQNEAQ. Trimming took 11 bases from V and 0 from J, leaving 14 bases between them. Here the CDR3 reads CALGAINSNQPQHF. The CDR3 coding sequence is TGTGCCCTTGGAGCGATAAATAGCAATCAGCCCCAGCATTTT.

This clone was counted a few times. V and J are TRBV30 and TRBJ1-5; D gene ambiguous. CDR3 length: 13 amino acids. Germline loops: CDR1 GTSNPN, CDR2 SVGIG (reference sequence). V lost 0 bases, J lost 6 bases, and 9 bases lay in between. The CDR3 region is CAWSVGFRQPQHF. CDR3 sequence (DNA): TGTGCCTGGAGTGTCGGGTTTCGTCAGCCCCAGCATTTT. The variable domain in full, with the rest retrieved from reference TRBV30 and TRBJ1-5, is SQTIHQWPATLVQPVGSPLSLECTVEGTSNPNLYWYRQAAGRGLQLLFYSVGIGQISSEVPQNLSASRPQDRQFILSSKKLLLSDSGFYLCAWSVGFRQPQHFGDGTRLSIL.

V gene TRBV7-2 combines with J gene TRBJ2-3, with a tentative D call TRBD2 (6 bases). Trimming removed 3 bases from V and 3 bases from J, with 10 bases in between. This CDR3 has 14 residues. The germline gives CDR1 SGHTA, CDR2 FQGNSA. Here the CDR3 DNA reads TGTGCCAGCAGCTTCCGGGGGAGGACAGATACGCAGTATTTT. Protein: CASSFRGRTDTQYF.

This clone was seen only once. The genes are TRBV7-3 and TRBJ2-2; 10 positions match TRBD1. V dropped 2 bases and J dropped 4; count of bases not matched to a gene: 4. Per the germline V gene, CDR1 is SGHTA and CDR2 is FQGTGA. This CDR3 region has 16 residues. This CDR3 reads CASSLVGQGTTGELFF. As DNA, the CDR3 is TGTGCCAGCAGCTTAGTGGGACAGGGGACCACCGGGGAGCTGTTTTTT.

The table lists this clone with a few counts. This chain connects TRBV27 to TRBJ1-4; D not resolved. Germline V gives CDR1 MNHEY, CDR2 SMNVEV (reference sequence). The CDR3 covers 17 residues. Trimming left V 5 bases short and J 4 bases short, with 20 bases between. The CDR3 here is CASSPWWAQTSNEKLFF. DNA of the CDR3: TGTGCCAGCAGTCCCTGGTGGGCCCAGACAAGTAATGAAAAACTGTTTTTT.

The chain is built from TRBV7-8 and TRBJ1-1; D unclear. CDR1 and CDR2 (germline): SGHVS, FQNEAQ. V was cut by 3 bases and J by 6 bases, with 8 bases left in between. The CDR3 is 12 residues long. CDR3 residues: CASSFSRAEAFF. The CDR3 DNA reads as TGTGCCAGCAGCTTCTCCAGAGCTGAAGCTTTCTTT.

The chain combines TRBV10-3 with TRBJ2-2; TRBD1 aligns across 11 bases. The CDR3 totals 15 residues. With V trimmed by 10 bases and J by 0 bases, 4 bases remained unmatched. Germline loops: CDR1 ENHRY, CDR2 SYGVKD. The CDR3 bases are TGTGCCACTCGGACAGGGGGCGCGAACACCGGGGAGCTGTTTTTT. This codes for CATRTGGANTGELFF.

The V and J genes are TRBV28 and TRBJ2-1, with 8 nucleotides matching TRBD1. This CDR3 comprises 13 residues. Germline V gene data show CDR1 as MDHEN and CDR2 as SYDVKM. With 3 bases clipped from V and 11 bases from J, the junction kept 6 bases outside the gene matches. The DNA of the CDR3 is TGTGCCAGCAGTTTGGACAGGGTAAATCAGCAGTTCTTC. Translated, it gives CASSLDRVNQQFF.

The chain couples TRBV5-4 to TRBJ2-1, with 10 bases that match TRBD2. After removal of 0 bases from V and 8 bases from J, the junction contained 11 bases not matched to a gene. Germline assignment: CDR1 SGHNT and CDR2 YYREEE (reference sequence). This CDR3 contains 17 residues. The CDR3 reads CASSLGREEAGGHEQFF. The CDR3 DNA follows: TGTGCCAGCAGCTTGGGGAGGGAAGAAGCGGGGGGGCATGAGCAGTTCTTC.

The chain is built from TRBV10-3 and TRBJ2-7, with D uncertain. The CDR3 sequence is 12 residues long. Germline V gene lookup returns CDR1 ENHRY and CDR2 SYGVKD. V lost 1 base to trimming and J lost 4 bases, with 5 bases between them. The CDR3 DNA reads TGTGCCATCAGTGAGTTCGGGTACGAGCAGTACTTC. It encodes CAISEFGYEQYF.

The genes are TRBV28 and TRBJ2-7; 11 nucleotides align to TRBD2. Trimming removed 5 bases from V and 2 bases from J; junction bases left unmatched: 2. This CDR3 has 14 residues. The germline CDR1 and CDR2 sequences are MDHEN and SYDVKM. Here the CDR3 DNA reads TGTGCCAGCAGTCTAGCGGGGGGCACCTACGAGCAGTACTTC. Translated, it gives CASSLAGGTYEQYF.

J is TRBJ1-1 and V is TRBV2; D perhaps matches TRBD1 (5 bases). Trimming pared 5 bases from V and 3 bases from J, leaving 7 bases between. This CDR3 has 12 residues. CDR1 is SNHLY and CDR2 is FYNNEI in the germline V gene. The CDR3 sequence: CASSQGDTEAFF. CDR3 bases: TGTGCCAGCAGTCAAGGGGACACTGAAGCTTTCTTT.